This TCR beta chain originates from a study of blood T cell repertoires in COVID-19. Overall study context: The origin of the acute and convalescent COVID-19 samples was the United States, Italy and Spain.

In the original processing: Amplified reference gene primers provided the basis for estimating nucleated cell counts. Only in-frame clones appear in the TCRdb table, and some are missing; sequencing was by immunoSEQ multiplex PCR. Clonal size and the V and J genes are those of that table, whereas D and trimming came from the DNA. The data show roughly 200,000 clones, about 83% seen once. The study recruited people aged roughly 18 to 95 years across roughly 23 US areas. V was clipped by 2 bases and J by 7 bases, with 8 bases between them. The length of the CDR3 is 12 residues. The chain employs TRBV12-3 or TRBV12-4 and TRBJ1-1; D gene unclear. The TCR comes from a woman under 40 who had been exposed to COVID-19. Specimen: PBMCs or T cells enriched from blood (not recorded which). The CDR3 loop reads CASSLIAGEAFF. The CDR3 nucleotides are TGTGCCAGCAGTTTAATAGCGGGTGAAGCTTTCTTT.